The 8 T cell receptor beta chains in this list originate from one sample, sequenced in a study of cytomegalovirus exposure and HLA in healthy donors. This PCR relied on a set of 60 Vbeta primers and 13 Jbeta primers. Generated by immunoSEQ multiplex PCR, the TCRdb table keeps only in-frame clones and is missing some. The table has 210,000 or so clones, around 89% seen once. Sequencing used PBMCs. The source of these receptors is a woman younger than 35 in good health and CMV-seronegative.

The chain couples TRBV6-6 to TRBJ2-1, with TRBD1 identical over 7 bases. Germline assignment: CDR1 MNHNY and CDR2 SVGAGI (reference sequence). This CDR3 region has 15 residues. Trimming removed 6 bases from V and 4 bases from J; junction bases left unmatched: 9. DNA for the CDR3: TGTGCCAGCAGCCCCGGACAGGAGACATACAATGAGCAGTTCTTC. Its translation is CASSPGQETYNEQFF.

The chain couples TRBV28 to TRBJ2-5; maybe TRBD2 (6 bases). The CDR3 covers 14 residues. Germline loops: CDR1 MDHEN, CDR2 SYDVKM. V lost 2 bases and J 2 bases, leaving 9 bases between the germline ends. CDR3: CASSLIAAQETQYF. The CDR3 region has the DNA TGTGCCAGCAGTTTAATAGCGGCTCAAGAGACCCAGTACTTC. The full variable domain, completed using reference TRBV28 and TRBJ2-5, is DVKVTQSSRYLVKRTGEKVFLECVQDMDHENMFWYRQDPGLGLRLIYFSYDVKMKEKGDIPEGYSVSREKKERFSLILESASTNQTSMYLCASSLIAAQETQYFGPGTRLLVL.

The V gene is TRBV5-6, the J gene TRBJ2-7; 7 nucleotides match TRBD1. Trimming cost V 0 bases and J 0 bases; bases outside gene matches: 3. Germline V CDR1 and CDR2: SGHDT, YYEEEE. The CDR3 loop spans 15 amino acids. CDR3 sequence reads: CASSLDAGGSYEQYF. The CDR3 DNA reads TGTGCCAGCAGCTTGGATGCAGGGGGCTCCTACGAGCAGTACTTC.

CDR3 in amino acids: CASSVGFRDNEKLFF. CDR3 in DNA: TGTGCCAGCAGCGTGGGGTTCAGGGATAATGAAAAACTGTTTTTT. This chain connects TRBV9 to TRBJ1-4; weak D call: TRBD1 (5 bases). This CDR3 comprises 15 residues. Trimming pared 2 bases from V and 4 bases from J, leaving 12 bases between. Germline assignment: CDR1 SGDLS and CDR2 YYNGEE.

The DNA of the CDR3 is TGTGCCAGCAGCGGACAGGTGATGGAGACCCAGTACTTC. This gives the protein CASSGQVMETQYF. This sequence joins TRBV7-9 and TRBJ2-5; the match to TRBD1 covers 7 bases. The CDR3 contains 13 residues. Trimming at V came to 5 bases and at J to 5 bases, leaving 5 bases not matched to a gene. Germline V gene sequence: CDR1 SEHNR, CDR2 FQNEAQ (reference sequence).

This chain uses TRBV29-1 with TRBJ2-5; no clear D gene. This CDR3 is 13 amino acids long. Germline V lookup: CDR1 SQVTM, CDR2 ANQGSEA. Trimming took 7 bases from V and 2 from J, leaving 14 bases between them. In DNA, the CDR3 is TGCAGCGCCCTGGCGAGGAAACAAGAGACCCAGTACTTC. As protein: CSALARKQETQYF.

The chain is built from TRBV7-9 and TRBJ2-7; 7 nucleotides match TRBD2. In germline, CDR1 is SEHNR, CDR2 FQNEAQ (reference sequence). This CDR3 has 16 amino acids. With 6 bases clipped from V and 4 bases from J, the junction kept 15 bases outside the gene matches. The CDR3 nucleotides are TGTGCCAGCAGTTTCCCAGGTGAGGGGAGGGAGTACGAGCAGTACTTC. Translating it yields CASSFPGEGREYEQYF.

The chain links TRBV18 to TRBJ1-2; perhaps TRBD1 as D (5 bases). V was cut by 3 bases and J by 3 bases, with 11 bases left in between. Germline-derived CDR1 and CDR2 are KGHSH and LQKENI. This CDR3 is built from 14 residues. For the CDR3, the DNA is TGTGCCAGCTCACCCGGGGCGGGACACTATGGCTACACCTTC. Translation: CASSPGAGHYGYTF. The full variable domain, completed using reference TRBV18 and TRBJ1-2, is NAGVMQNPRHLVRRRGQEARLRCSPMKGHSHVYWYRQLPEEGLKFMVYLQKENIIDESGMPKERFSAEFPKEGPSILRIQQVVRGDSAAYFCASSPGAGHYGYTFGSGTRLTVV.